This T cell receptor beta chain was sequenced for a study of blood T cells in healthy people across ages. This clonotype has a handful of counts. The antigen is undetermined. With a J-beta primer mix and a sample-barcoded 5' primer, a second PCR ran 7 to 11 cycles. TCRdb reanalysed the 5' RACE reads using MiXCR and keeps one entry per CDR3 protein. Here the sample spans more than 450,000 distinct CDR3 sequences, about 27% being singletons. This CDR3 region has 16 residues. The V gene end was trimmed by 5 bases and the J gene end by 1 base; junction bases not matched to a gene: 4. CDR1 and CDR2 (germline): MNHNY, SVGAGI (reference sequence). Overall study findings and caveats: Considered underestimates were the diversity estimates obtained from one million T cells.

These data were likewise used in another study, on T cells of mothers and their children. That work contributes: Several million TCR beta reads per child versus over 8 million per mother.

The source material was blood. This TCR came from a boy younger than 10 in good health. The chain has TRBV6-6 and TRBJ2-1; 11 positions match TRBD2. The CDR3 coding sequence is TGTGCCAGCAGTCCACTAGCGGGAGAGTCCTACAATGAGCAGTTCTTC. It specifies CASSPLAGESYNEQFF.